Presented here are 17 T cell receptor beta chains from one specimen sequenced in a study of T cell responses to AZD1222 COVID-19 vaccine. Sequencing used immunoSEQ multiplex PCR; TCRdb keeps in-frame clones, though not all of them. Here the sample spans 150,000 to 200,000 clones, over 75% being singletons. Sequenced material: peripheral blood, taken 28 days after the second AZD1222 dose. These receptors were obtained from an adult who received the AZD1222 COVID-19 vaccine.

This clone was seen only once. The chain is built from TRBV15 and TRBJ2-2; no clear D gene. Deletions cut 0 bases from V and 5 bases from J, with 4 bases between. The CDR3 covers 13 residues. Germline-derived CDR1 and CDR2 are LNHNV and YYDKDF (reference sequence). CDR3 nucleotide sequence: TGTGCCACCAGCAGAGAGAATACCGGGGAGCTGTTTTTT. This encodes CATSRENTGELFF.

The chain is built from TRBV5-1 and TRBJ1-2; TRBD1 matches at 9 bases. The V and J ends lost 1 base and 5 bases, in that order; junction bases with no gene match: 9. The CDR3 length is 16 residues. Germline V gives CDR1 SGHRS, CDR2 YFSETQ. For the CDR3, the DNA is TGCGCCAGCAGCTTGTCGTCCCTAGACAGGGGGTATGGCTACACCTTC. Residues: CASSLSSLDRGYGYTF.

J is TRBJ1-3 and V is TRBV11-2; 7 bases match TRBD1. V lost 2 bases, J lost 2 bases, and 6 bases stayed unmatched. The CDR3 extends over 16 amino acids. Germline-derived CDR1 and CDR2 are SGHAT and FQNNGV. The CDR3 nucleotides read TGTGCCAGCAGCTTACTCGATGGGACAGCTGGAAACACCATATATTTT. Translated, it gives CASSLLDGTAGNTIYF.

The J gene is TRBJ1-2, the V gene TRBV4-1, with D possibly TRBD1 on 5 matching bases. The CDR3 totals 16 residues. Deletions cut 2 bases from V and 4 bases from J, with 17 bases between. CDR1 MGHRA and CDR2 YSYEKL come from the germline V gene. The chain's CDR3 is CASSQPRRGAAYGYTF. CDR3 bases: TGCGCCAGCAGCCAACCCCGGAGAGGGGCCGCCTATGGCTACACCTTC.

The J gene is TRBJ1-2, the V gene TRBV5-1; tentatively, D is TRBD1 (5 bases). Between the trimmed V and J ends, which lost 4 bases and 5 bases, there was a span of 12 bases. The CDR3 has 13 residues. The germline V gene has CDR1 SGHRS and CDR2 YFSETQ. CDR3 DNA sequence: TGCGCCAGCAGCACGACAGAGGGATATGGCTACACCTTC. Amino acids: CASSTTEGYGYTF.

The chain combines TRBV15 with TRBJ2-1, with D uncertain. Deletions cut 3 bases from V and 7 bases from J, with 19 bases between. CDR1 is LNHNV, CDR2 YYDKDF, per germline (reference sequence). The CDR3 runs to 16 residues. CDR3 region: CATSSDTSWGMNEQFF. The CDR3 DNA reads as TGTGCCACCAGCAGCGACACATCCTGGGGAATGAATGAGCAGTTCTTC. The full variable domain, completed using reference TRBV15 and TRBJ2-1, is DAMVIQNPRYQVTQFGKPVTLSCSQTLNHNVMYWYQQKSSQAPKLLFHYYDKDFNNEADTPDNFQSRRPNTSFCFLDIRSPGLGDTAMYLCATSSDTSWGMNEQFFGPGTRLTVL.

The chain employs TRBV7-9 and TRBJ1-2, with 7 bases identical to TRBD1. The ends lost 6 bases at V and 4 bases at J; junction bases unmatched: 5. The CDR3 is made up of 13 amino acids. CDR1 and CDR2 (germline): SEHNR, FQNEAQ (reference sequence). For the CDR3, the DNA is TGTGCCAGCAGTCCGACAGGGATCTATGGCTACACCTTC. Its translation is CASSPTGIYGYTF. Using reference TRBV7-9 and TRBJ1-2 for the parts outside the CDR3, the full variable domain is DTGVSQNPRHKITKRGQNVTFRCDPISEHNRLYWYRQTLGQGPEFLTYFQNEAQLEKSRLLSDRFSAERPKGSFSTLEIQRTEQGDSAMYLCASSPTGIYGYTFGSGTRLTVV.

V gene TRBV19 combines with J gene TRBJ1-1; D gene unclear. Germline-derived CDR1 and CDR2 are LNHDA and SQIVND (reference sequence). This CDR3 contains 13 residues. The germline V and J ends were trimmed by 3 bases and 4 bases, with 9 bases remaining between them. Here the CDR3 DNA reads TGTGCCAGTAGTATTTTGGCGAGCACTGAAGCTTTCTTT. Its protein product is CASSILASTEAFF.

The CDR3 sequence: CASSTPWGQRNTIYF. CDR3 nucleotides: TGTGCCAGCAGTACCCCGTGGGGGCAGAGAAACACCATATATTTT. V and J are TRBV7-9 and TRBJ1-3, with D maybe TRBD1 (6 bases). Per the germline V gene, CDR1 is SEHNR and CDR2 is FQNEAQ (reference sequence). The CDR3 covers 15 residues. V was trimmed by 6 bases and J by 5 bases, leaving 17 bases between them. Full variable domain (rest looked up from reference TRBV7-9 and TRBJ1-3): DTGVSQNPRHKITKRGQNVTFRCDPISEHNRLYWYRQTLGQGPEFLTYFQNEAQLEKSRLLSDRFSAERPKGSFSTLEIQRTEQGDSAMYLCASSTPWGQRNTIYFGEGSWLTVV.

The V call is TRBV29-1, the J call TRBJ1-4; D is undetermined. V lost 5 bases, J lost 3 bases, and 13 bases lay in between. The CDR3 extends over 14 amino acids. CDR1 and CDR2 from the germline V gene are SQVTM and ANQGSEA. CDR3 amino acids: CSVSSRNSNEKLFF. CDR3 DNA sequence: TGCAGCGTTTCGTCCCGCAACTCTAATGAAAAACTGTTTTTT. The full variable domain, rest sourced from reference TRBV29-1 and TRBJ1-4, is SAVISQKPSRDICQRGTSLTIQCQVDSQVTMMFWYRQQPGQSLTLIATANQGSEATYESGFVIDKFPISRPNLTFSTLTVSNMSPEDSSIYLCSVSSRNSNEKLFFGSGTQLSVL.

The V and J genes are TRBV6-5 and TRBJ1-1, with D hard to call. This CDR3 is 14 amino acids long. Trimming stripped 0 bases from V and 3 bases from J, with 8 bases between. Germline V gene sequence: CDR1 MNHEY, CDR2 SVGAGI. The CDR3 region has the DNA TGTGCCAGCAGTTACTCGAGGGAAGACACTGAAGCTTTCTTT. As protein: CASSYSREDTEAFF.

The rearrangement joins TRBV6-5 to TRBJ1-4; TRBD1 is a possible D gene (6 bases). Germline loops: CDR1 MNHEY, CDR2 SVGAGI. This CDR3 has 15 amino acids. V gave up 2 bases and J gave up 5 bases, with 12 bases separating them. This chain's CDR3 is CASSYRGTPNEKLFF. CDR3 sequence (DNA): TGTGCCAGCAGTTACAGAGGGACACCGAATGAAAAACTGTTTTTT.

DNA of the CDR3: TGTGCCACCAGTCCTCAGGAAGCGGGGGGGCCTGATGAGCAGTTCTTC. Its protein product is CATSPQEAGGPDEQFF. The rearrangement joins TRBV15 to TRBJ2-1, with 10 positions matching TRBD2. The CDR3 has 16 amino acids. J lost 8 bases, V lost 6 bases, and 13 bases had no gene match. CDR1 LNHNV and CDR2 YYDKDF come from the germline V gene (reference sequence).

This chain links TRBV19 with TRBJ1-2; 9 bases align to TRBD1. Looked up from germline, CDR1 is LNHDA and CDR2 is SQIVND (reference sequence). The CDR3 has 15 residues. Trimming took 5 bases from V and 4 from J; bases not matched to a gene: 8. The CDR3 protein is CASSVAVDRGYGYTF. The DNA of the CDR3 is TGTGCCAGTAGTGTGGCAGTGGACAGGGGCTATGGCTACACCTTC.

The J gene is TRBJ2-3, the V gene TRBV12-3 or TRBV12-4, with TRBD2 as a possible D gene (5 bases). CDR3 length: 13 residues. The V and J ends lost 1 base and 4 bases respectively, with 6 bases between them. The CDR3 DNA reads as TGTGCCAGCAGTTTAGGGACTCCAGATACGCAGTATTTT. Amino acid sequence: CASSLGTPDTQYF.

The gene calls are TRBV25-1 and TRBJ1-2; 9 positions match TRBD1. The junction had 5 bases not matched to a gene; V was cut back by 5 bases and J by 4 bases. Germline V gene data show CDR1 as MGHDK and CDR2 as SYGVNS. This CDR3 contains 14 residues. CDR3 loop: CASSMGQGSYGYTF. CDR3 DNA: TGTGCCAGCAGTATGGGACAGGGTTCCTATGGCTACACCTTC.

The chain employs TRBV19 and TRBJ2-2, with 8 bases aligning to TRBD2. V lost 4 bases and J lost 7; bases outside the gene matches: 8. The CDR3 contains 15 residues. The V gene's germline CDR1 is LNHDA and CDR2 SQIVND (reference sequence). CDR3 sequence: CASSSGRGESGELFF. CDR3 sequence (DNA): TGTGCCAGTAGTAGTGGGCGGGGGGAAAGCGGGGAGCTGTTTTTT.